This note documents a single T cell receptor beta chain sequence. A much larger clonotype is one base distant, so this may be a read error. These data belong to a study of molecular identifiers for immune sequencing clone quantification. TCRdb reprocessed the PCR reads via MiXCR and lists one record per CDR3 protein. The sample lists some 320,000 distinct CDR3 sequences, 24% occurring once. The CDR3 has 13 amino acids. Germline V CDR1 and CDR2: MGHDK, SYGVNS. Specimen: naive CD8+ T cells from blood, with Jurkat cell RNA spiked in. Described subset: FACS-sorted CD8+CD4-CCR7+CD45RA+ naive T cells. The receptor's source is a human donor in good health. Some libraries in this study had Jurkat cell RNA spiked in. The V and J genes are TRBV25-1 and TRBJ2-2; the D gene could be TRBD1 or TRBD2 (5 bases each). The CDR3 protein is CATGRGRAGELIF. DNA for the CDR3: TGTGCTACAGGACGGGGAAGGGCCGGGGAGCTGATTTTT.